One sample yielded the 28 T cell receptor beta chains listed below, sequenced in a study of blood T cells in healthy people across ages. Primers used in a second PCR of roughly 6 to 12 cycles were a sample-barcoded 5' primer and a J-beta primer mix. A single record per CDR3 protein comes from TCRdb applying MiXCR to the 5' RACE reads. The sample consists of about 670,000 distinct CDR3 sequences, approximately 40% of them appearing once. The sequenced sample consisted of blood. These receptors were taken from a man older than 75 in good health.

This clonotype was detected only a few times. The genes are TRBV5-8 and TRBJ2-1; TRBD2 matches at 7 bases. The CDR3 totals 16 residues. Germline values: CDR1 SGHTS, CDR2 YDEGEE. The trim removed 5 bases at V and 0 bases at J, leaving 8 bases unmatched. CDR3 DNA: TGTGCCAGCAGTTCCCCCGGGGGGAGCTCCTACAATGAGCAGTTCTTC. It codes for CASSSPGGSSYNEQFF.

The CDR3 is CRGRERNNSPLHF. In DNA, the CDR3 is TGCCGGGGGCGGGAGAGGAACAATTCACCCCTCCACTTT. This rearrangement joins TRBV20-1 to TRBJ1-6; tentatively, D is TRBD1 (6 bases). CDR1 DFQATT and CDR2 SNEGSKA come from the germline V gene (reference sequence). The CDR3 length is 13 residues.

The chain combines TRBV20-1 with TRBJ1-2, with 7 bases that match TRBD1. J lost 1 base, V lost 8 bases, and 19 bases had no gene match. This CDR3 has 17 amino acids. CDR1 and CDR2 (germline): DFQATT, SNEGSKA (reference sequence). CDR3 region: CSSLAPDRVWGNYGYTF. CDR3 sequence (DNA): TGCAGTTCGTTGGCCCCCGACAGGGTCTGGGGTAACTATGGCTACACCTTC.

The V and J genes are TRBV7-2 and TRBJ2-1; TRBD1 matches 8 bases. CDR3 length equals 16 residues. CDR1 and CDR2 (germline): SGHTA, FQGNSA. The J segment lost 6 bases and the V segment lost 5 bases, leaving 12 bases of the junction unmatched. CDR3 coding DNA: TGTGCCAGCAGCAGTTCCGGGACAGGAGCACTCAATGAGCAGTTCTTC. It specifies CASSSSGTGALNEQFF.

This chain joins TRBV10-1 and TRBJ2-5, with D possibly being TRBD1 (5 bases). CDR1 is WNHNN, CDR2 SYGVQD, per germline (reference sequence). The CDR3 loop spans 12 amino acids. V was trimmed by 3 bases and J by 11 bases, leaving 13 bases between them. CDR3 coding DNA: TGCGCCAGCAGTGACCAAACAGGCGGACAGTACTTC. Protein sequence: CASSDQTGGQYF.

As DNA, the CDR3 is TGTGCCAGCAGCTACCTTGCTACAGCGGGGAAAGGGGACGATGAGCAGTTCTTC. Translated, it gives CASSYLATAGKGDDEQFF. The chain is built from TRBV6-2 or TRBV6-3 and TRBJ2-1; 7 bases align to TRBD2. From germline, CDR1 is MNHEY and CDR2 SVGEGT. The CDR3 has 18 residues. Trimming at V came to 6 bases and at J to 8 bases, leaving 22 bases not matched to a gene.

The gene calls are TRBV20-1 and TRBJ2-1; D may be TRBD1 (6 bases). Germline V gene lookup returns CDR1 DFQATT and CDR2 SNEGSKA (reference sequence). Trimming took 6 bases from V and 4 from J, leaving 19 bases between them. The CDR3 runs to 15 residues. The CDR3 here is CSAGALGTPYNEQFF. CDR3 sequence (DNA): TGCAGTGCGGGGGCTCTAGGTACCCCGTACAATGAGCAGTTCTTC.

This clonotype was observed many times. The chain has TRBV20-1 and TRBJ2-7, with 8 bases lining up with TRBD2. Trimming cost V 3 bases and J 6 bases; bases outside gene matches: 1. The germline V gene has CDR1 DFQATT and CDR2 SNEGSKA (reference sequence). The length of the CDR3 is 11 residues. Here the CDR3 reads CSASGGGEQYF. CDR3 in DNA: TGCAGTGCTAGCGGGGGGGGCGAGCAGTACTTC.

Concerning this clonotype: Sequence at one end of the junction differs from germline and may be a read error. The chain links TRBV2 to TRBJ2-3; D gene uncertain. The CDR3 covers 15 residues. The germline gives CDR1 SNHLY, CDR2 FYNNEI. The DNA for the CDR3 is TGTACCAGCAGCGAGCTACCGTCGGGCACAGATACGCAGTATTTT. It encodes CTSSELPSGTDTQYF.

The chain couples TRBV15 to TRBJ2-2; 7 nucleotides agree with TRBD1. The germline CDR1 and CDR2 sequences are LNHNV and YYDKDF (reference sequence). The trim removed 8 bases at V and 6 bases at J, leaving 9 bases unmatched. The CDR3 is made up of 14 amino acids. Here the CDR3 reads CATDRDSHAGELFF. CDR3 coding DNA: TGTGCCACCGACCGGGACAGTCACGCCGGGGAGCTGTTTTTT.

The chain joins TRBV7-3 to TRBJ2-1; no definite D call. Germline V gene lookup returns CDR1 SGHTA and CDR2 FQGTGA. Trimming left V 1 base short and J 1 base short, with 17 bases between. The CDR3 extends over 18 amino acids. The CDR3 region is CASSLIPTFDGSYNEQFF. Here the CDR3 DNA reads TGTGCCAGCAGCTTAATCCCGACATTTGACGGTTCCTACAATGAGCAGTTCTTC.

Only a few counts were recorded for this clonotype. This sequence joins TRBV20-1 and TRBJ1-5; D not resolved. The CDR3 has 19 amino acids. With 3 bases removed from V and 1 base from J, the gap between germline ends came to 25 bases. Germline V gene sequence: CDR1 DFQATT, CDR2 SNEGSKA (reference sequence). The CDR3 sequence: CSARETGWVGLPSNQPQHF. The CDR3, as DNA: TGCAGTGCTAGGGAGACCGGATGGGTTGGACTACCAAGCAATCAGCCCCAGCATTTT.

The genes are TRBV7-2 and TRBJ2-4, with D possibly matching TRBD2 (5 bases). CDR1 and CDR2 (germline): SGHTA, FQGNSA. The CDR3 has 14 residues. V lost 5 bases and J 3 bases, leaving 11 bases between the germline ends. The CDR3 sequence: CASSRPAGKNIQYF. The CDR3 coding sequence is TGTGCCAGCAGCAGGCCCGCGGGCAAAAACATTCAGTACTTC.

DNA of the CDR3: TGTGCCAGCAGTTCGCACCGGGACAGGGGGCAAGAGACCCAGTACTTC. Translated, it gives CASSSHRDRGQETQYF. J is TRBJ2-5 and V is TRBV28; TRBD1 agrees at 11 bases. The CDR3 is made up of 16 amino acids. The V gene end was trimmed by 4 bases and the J gene end by 2 bases; junction bases not matched to a gene: 6. Per the germline V gene, CDR1 is MDHEN and CDR2 is SYDVKM.

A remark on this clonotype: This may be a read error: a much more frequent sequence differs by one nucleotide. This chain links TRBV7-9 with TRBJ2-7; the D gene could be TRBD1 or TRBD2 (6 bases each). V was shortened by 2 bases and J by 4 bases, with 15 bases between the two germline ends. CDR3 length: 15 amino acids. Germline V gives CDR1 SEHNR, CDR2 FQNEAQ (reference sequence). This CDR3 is CASSLPHQGRYEQYF. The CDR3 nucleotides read TGTGCCAGCAGCTTACCCCACCAGGGGAGGTACGAGCAGTACTTC. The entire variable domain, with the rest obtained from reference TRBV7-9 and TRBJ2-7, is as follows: DTGVSQNPRHKITKRGQNVTFRCDPISEHNRLYWYRQTLGQGPEFLTYFQNEAQLEKSRLLSDRFSAERPKGSFSTLEIQRTEQGDSAMYLCASSLPHQGRYEQYFGPGTRLTVT.

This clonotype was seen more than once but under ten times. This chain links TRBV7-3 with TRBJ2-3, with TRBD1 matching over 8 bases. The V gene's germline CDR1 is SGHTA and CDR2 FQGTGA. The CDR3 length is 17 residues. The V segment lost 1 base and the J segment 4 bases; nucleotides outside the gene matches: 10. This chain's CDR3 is CASSLMGTGGSADTQYF. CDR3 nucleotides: TGTGCCAGCAGCTTAATGGGTACAGGGGGTTCAGCAGATACGCAGTATTTT.

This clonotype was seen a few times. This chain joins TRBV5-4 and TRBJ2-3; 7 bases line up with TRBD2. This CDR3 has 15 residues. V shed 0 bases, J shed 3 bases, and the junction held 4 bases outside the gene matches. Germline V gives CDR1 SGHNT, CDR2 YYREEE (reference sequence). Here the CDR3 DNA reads TGTGCCAGCAGCTTGGATAGCGGGCCAACAGATACGCAGTATTTT. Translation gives CASSLDSGPTDTQYF.

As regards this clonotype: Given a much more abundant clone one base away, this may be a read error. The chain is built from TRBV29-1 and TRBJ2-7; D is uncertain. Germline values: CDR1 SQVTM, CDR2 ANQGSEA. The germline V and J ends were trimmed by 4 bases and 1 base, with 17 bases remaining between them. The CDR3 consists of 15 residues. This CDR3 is CSVGNSGRISYEQYF. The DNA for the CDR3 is TGCAGCGTTGGAAACTCCGGACGGATATCCTACGAGCAGTACTTC.

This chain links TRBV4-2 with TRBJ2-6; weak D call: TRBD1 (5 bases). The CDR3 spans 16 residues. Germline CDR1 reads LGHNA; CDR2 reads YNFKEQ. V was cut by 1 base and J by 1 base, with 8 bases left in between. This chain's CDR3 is CASSQVAGSGANVLTF. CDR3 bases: TGTGCCAGCAGCCAAGTCGCAGGGTCTGGGGCCAACGTCCTGACTTTC.

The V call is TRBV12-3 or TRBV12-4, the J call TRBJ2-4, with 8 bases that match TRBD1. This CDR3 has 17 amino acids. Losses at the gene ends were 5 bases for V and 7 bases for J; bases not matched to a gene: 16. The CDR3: CASSPGTGGSSRNIQYF. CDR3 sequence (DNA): TGTGCCAGCAGTCCCGGGACAGGTGGATCTTCCCGGAACATTCAGTACTTC.

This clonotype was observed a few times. The CDR3 is CSAERPGQGPADTQYF. CDR3 coding DNA: TGCAGTGCCGAGCGTCCGGGACAGGGGCCCGCAGATACGCAGTATTTT. The J gene is TRBJ2-3, the V gene TRBV20-1, with TRBD1 matching 10 bases. CDR3 size: 16 residues. CDR1 is DFQATT, CDR2 SNEGSKA, per germline (reference sequence). The junction had 13 bases not matched to a gene; V was cut back by 6 bases and J by 4 bases.

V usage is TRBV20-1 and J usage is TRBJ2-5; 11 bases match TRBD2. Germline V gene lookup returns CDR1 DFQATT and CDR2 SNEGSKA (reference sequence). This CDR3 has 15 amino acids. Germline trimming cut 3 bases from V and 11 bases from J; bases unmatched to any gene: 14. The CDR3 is CSARRPSGRRNEQYF. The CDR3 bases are TGCAGTGCTAGGAGGCCTAGCGGGAGGCGTAATGAGCAGTACTTC.

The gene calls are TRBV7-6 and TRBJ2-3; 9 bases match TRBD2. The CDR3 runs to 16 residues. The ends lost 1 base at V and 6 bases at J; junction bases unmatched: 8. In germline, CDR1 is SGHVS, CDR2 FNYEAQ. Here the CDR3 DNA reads TGTGCCAGCAGCTTAGTGGGCGGGGGGGCCTTTGATACGCAGTATTTT. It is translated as CASSLVGGGAFDTQYF. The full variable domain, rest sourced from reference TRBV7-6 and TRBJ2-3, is GAGVSQSPRYKVTKRGQDVALRCDPISGHVSLYWYRQALGQGPEFLTYFNYEAQQDKSGLPNDRFSAERPEGSISTLTIQRTEQRDSAMYRCASSLVGGGAFDTQYFGPGTRLTVL.

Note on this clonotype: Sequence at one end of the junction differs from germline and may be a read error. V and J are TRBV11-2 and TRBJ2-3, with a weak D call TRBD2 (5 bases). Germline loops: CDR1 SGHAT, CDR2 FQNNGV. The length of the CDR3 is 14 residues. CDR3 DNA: TGTGCCAGCAGCGTAGATCGAGCCGGAGGCACGCAGTATTTT. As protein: CASSVDRAGGTQYF.

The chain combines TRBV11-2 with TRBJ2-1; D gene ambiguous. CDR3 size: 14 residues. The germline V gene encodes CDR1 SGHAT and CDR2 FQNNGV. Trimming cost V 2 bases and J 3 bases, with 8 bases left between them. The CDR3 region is CASSLSPYYNEQFF. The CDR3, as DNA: TGTGCCAGCAGCTTATCGCCCTACTACAATGAGCAGTTCTTC.

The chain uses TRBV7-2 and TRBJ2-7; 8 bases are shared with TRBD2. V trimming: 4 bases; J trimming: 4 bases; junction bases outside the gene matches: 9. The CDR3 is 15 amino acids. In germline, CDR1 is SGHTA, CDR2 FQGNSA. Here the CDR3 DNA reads TGTGCCAGCAGCTACGCTCGCGGGGGGAGGTACGAGCAGTACTTC. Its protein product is CASSYARGGRYEQYF.

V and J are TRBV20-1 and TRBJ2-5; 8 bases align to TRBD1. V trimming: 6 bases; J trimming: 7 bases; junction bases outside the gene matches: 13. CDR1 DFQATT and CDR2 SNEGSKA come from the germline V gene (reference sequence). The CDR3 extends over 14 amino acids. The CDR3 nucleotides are TGCAGTGCGCCTCAAAGGACAGGGTGGGGGACCCAGTACTTC. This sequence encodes CSAPQRTGWGTQYF.

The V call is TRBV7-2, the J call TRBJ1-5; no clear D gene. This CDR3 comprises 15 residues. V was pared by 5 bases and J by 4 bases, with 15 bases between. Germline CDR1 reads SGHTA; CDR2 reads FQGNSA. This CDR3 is CASSQHWVRNQPQHF. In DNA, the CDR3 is TGTGCCAGCAGCCAACACTGGGTTAGGAATCAGCCCCAGCATTTT.